This T cell receptor beta chain was documented in a study of vaccination and CD4 T cells after COVID-19. Study information: Overlapping SARS-CoV-2, HCoV-NL63, HCoV-OC43 and HCoV-229E spike peptides stimulated the cells.

Treatment in this sample: approximately nine-day PBMC culture with coronavirus spike peptide pools or control peptides (ViraFEST assay). Negative selection was the method that isolated CD4+ T cells after less than eleven days of culture. The Oncomine TCR Beta short-read assay was applied to DNA of cultured CD4+ T cells. Genomic DNA was isolated from cultured CD4+ T cells. TCRdb re-called the PCR reads through MiXCR, storing one row per CDR3 protein. The profile shows roughly 10,000 distinct CDR3 sequences, approximately 60% of them singletons. Turning to this clonotype: Its antigen is as yet unknown.

Germline V CDR1 and CDR2: DFQATT, SNEGSKA (reference sequence). V lost 3 bases and J lost 9, with 23 bases in between. CDR3 size: 16 residues. Specimen: CD4+ T cells from blood, cultured in vitro. The source of this sequence is a human donor who had recovered from COVID-19. The chain employs TRBV20-1 and TRBJ2-2; D might be TRBD1 (6 bases). The CDR3 loop is CSASPGVSNVGWELFF. The CDR3 DNA reads TGCAGTGCTAGTCCAGGGGTATCCAACGTAGGTTGGGAGCTGTTTTTT.